The 32 T cell receptor beta chains given below trace back to one sample, sequenced in a study of cytomegalovirus exposure and HLA in healthy donors. PCR primers comprised 60 Vbeta and 13 Jbeta primers. Profiling relied on immunoSEQ multiplex PCR, and the TCRdb table lists in-frame clones only, not all of them. The data show some 140,000 clones, around 10% seen once. Material for sequencing was PBMCs. The receptors originated from a woman in her thirties or forties in good health and CMV-seropositive.

CDR3 sequence reads: CASTSSARTGNYGYTF. CDR3 DNA: TGTGCCAGCACCTCCTCCGCCCGTACAGGAAACTATGGCTACACCTTC. The chain carries TRBV7-9 and TRBJ1-2; a possible D gene is TRBD1 (5 bases). V was clipped by 7 bases and J by 2 bases, with 20 bases between them. CDR3 size: 16 residues. Germline V gives CDR1 SEHNR, CDR2 FQNEAQ (reference sequence).

Points on this clone: Additional DNA sequences in this sample encode the identical CDR3. V usage is TRBV9 and J usage is TRBJ2-2; D might be TRBD2 (7 bases). Looked up from germline, CDR1 is SGDLS and CDR2 is YYNGEE. There are 15 residues in the CDR3. V lost 1 base and J lost 1, with 8 bases in between. The chain's CDR3 is CASSVRGGNTGELFF. In DNA form, the CDR3 reads TGTGCCAGCAGCGTAAGGGGGGGGAACACCGGGGAGCTGTTTTTT. Full variable domain (remainder filled in from reference TRBV9 and TRBJ2-2): DSGVTQTPKHLITATGQRVTLRCSPRSGDLSVYWYQQSLDQGLQFLIQYYNGEERAKGNILERFSAQQFPDLHSELNLSSLELGDSALYFCASSVRGGNTGELFFGEGSRLTVL.

This clone was detected only a few times. V and J are TRBV4-3 and TRBJ1-2; 8 positions agree with TRBD1. The germline V gene has CDR1 LGHNA and CDR2 YSLEER. CDR3 size: 13 residues. Trimming cost V 4 bases and J 6 bases; bases outside gene matches: 4. This chain's CDR3 is CASSPGGRDGYTF. The CDR3 DNA sequence: TGCGCCAGCAGCCCAGGGGGCCGGGATGGCTACACCTTC.

The chain links TRBV7-6 to TRBJ1-3, with D possibly TRBD1 on 6 matching bases. Trimming left V 4 bases short and J 0 bases short, with 25 bases between. The CDR3 has 20 residues. Germline V gene data show CDR1 as SGHVS and CDR2 as FNYEAQ. CDR3 bases: TGTGCCAGCAGCTCAGCCCCCCAGGGGAAGAATTTCCTCTCTGGAAACACCATATATTTT. Amino acids: CASSSAPQGKNFLSGNTIYF.

This clone was detected only once. The chain couples TRBV7-2 to TRBJ2-7; a weak D match, TRBD1 (7 bases). The CDR3 spans 15 residues. V lost 4 bases to trimming and J lost 2 bases, with 15 bases between them. Looked up from germline, CDR1 is SGHTA and CDR2 is FQGNSA. As DNA, the CDR3 is TGTGCCAGCAGCTCCAGGGGGGTTGCCCCCTACGAGCAGTACTTC. Protein sequence: CASSSRGVAPYEQYF.

This chain joins TRBV11-3 and TRBJ1-1; no reliable D call. Trimming shortened V by 2 bases and J by 3 bases, and 7 bases separated the two germline ends. Germline V gene sequence: CDR1 SGHNT, CDR2 YENEEA. This CDR3 comprises 13 residues. The CDR3 loop reads CASSLSGYTEAFF. In DNA, the CDR3 is TGTGCCAGCAGCTTATCCGGGTACACTGAAGCTTTCTTT. Complete variable domain (other parts from reference TRBV11-3 and TRBJ1-1): EAGVVQSPRYKIIEKKQPVAFWCNPISGHNTLYWYLQNLGQGPELLIRYENEEAVDDSQLPKDRFSAERLKGVDSTLKIQPAELGDSAVYLCASSLSGYTEAFFGQGTRLTVV.

V usage is TRBV6-1 and J usage is TRBJ2-5; D is ambiguous. Trimming removed 1 base at V and 5 bases at J, with 8 bases between. There are 13 residues in the CDR3. Looked up from germline, CDR1 is MNHNS and CDR2 is SASEGT. CDR3: CASSEGRRETQYF. As DNA, the CDR3 is TGTGCCAGCAGTGAAGGCCGGCGGGAGACCCAGTACTTC.

This clone was counted only a few times. The chain joins TRBV5-4 to TRBJ2-1; TRBD1 is a possible D gene (6 bases). CDR1 is SGHNT, CDR2 YYREEE, per germline (reference sequence). This CDR3 has 16 amino acids. V was pared by 3 bases and J by 2 bases, with 15 bases between. The DNA of the CDR3 is TGTGCCAGCAGCTCCCAGACTGGGGGCCCCTACAATGAGCAGTTCTTC. Its protein is CASSSQTGGPYNEQFF.

V gene TRBV5-1 combines with J gene TRBJ2-2; TRBD1 agrees at 7 bases. The germline V gene encodes CDR1 SGHRS and CDR2 YFSETQ. J gave up 8 bases and V 4 bases, and 11 bases lay outside the gene matches. The CDR3 consists of 15 residues. The DNA of the CDR3 is TGCGCCAGCAGCCATGGGACAGTCATACCGGGGGAGCTGTTTTTT. Encoded protein: CASSHGTVIPGELFF.

The CDR3 is CASRRLLEAYYGYTF. The CDR3 DNA is TGTGCCAGCAGGAGGTTGTTAGAGGCGTACTATGGCTACACCTTC. The chain employs TRBV6-5 and TRBJ1-2; D gene ambiguous. V was clipped by 6 bases and J by 3 bases, with 17 bases between them. The CDR3 has 15 residues. Germline assignment: CDR1 MNHEY and CDR2 SVGAGI.

The J gene is TRBJ2-3, the V gene TRBV7-2, with D possibly matching TRBD2 (5 bases). V gave up 4 bases and J gave up 6 bases, with 14 bases separating them. This CDR3 contains 14 residues. CDR1 and CDR2 (germline): SGHTA, FQGNSA. The CDR3 spells CASSSPAGTDTQYF. The CDR3 nucleotides are TGTGCCAGCAGCTCCCCTGCGGGTACCGATACGCAGTATTTT.

This clone was recorded a few times. The chain has TRBV10-3 and TRBJ2-2, with D perhaps matching TRBD1 (6 bases). V was clipped by 10 bases and J by 3 bases, with 9 bases between them. The CDR3 spans 12 residues. Germline V gene lookup returns CDR1 ENHRY and CDR2 SYGVKD. The chain's CDR3 is CASNRDTGELFF. The CDR3 DNA reads TGTGCCAGCAACAGGGACACCGGGGAGCTGTTTTTT.

The rearrangement uses TRBV18 and TRBJ2-7; D is unclear. The CDR3 loop spans 13 amino acids. Between the trimmed V and J ends, which lost 3 bases and 3 bases, there was a span of 9 bases. Looked up from germline, CDR1 is KGHSH and CDR2 is LQKENI. As DNA, the CDR3 is TGTGCCAGCTCACCCGGCACTAACTACGAGCAGTACTTC. Encoded protein: CASSPGTNYEQYF. Full variable domain (remainder filled in from reference TRBV18 and TRBJ2-7): NAGVMQNPRHLVRRRGQEARLRCSPMKGHSHVYWYRQLPEEGLKFMVYLQKENIIDESGMPKERFSAEFPKEGPSILRIQQVVRGDSAAYFCASSPGTNYEQYFGPGTRLTVT.

This clone has more than one count but fewer than ten. This chain links TRBV5-1 with TRBJ2-1; 8 bases are a match to TRBD1. J lost 5 bases, V lost 5 bases, and 3 bases had no gene match. There are 13 residues in the CDR3. CDR1 is SGHRS, CDR2 YFSETQ, per germline. The CDR3 sequence is CASSVDRDNEQFF. The CDR3, as DNA: TGCGCCAGCAGTGTGGACAGGGACAATGAGCAGTTCTTC.

The chain links TRBV2 to TRBJ2-3, with 8 positions matching TRBD2. This CDR3 has 15 amino acids. V gave up 6 bases and J gave up 2 bases; unmatched junction bases: 7. Germline V gives CDR1 SNHLY, CDR2 FYNNEI. CDR3 DNA sequence: TGTGCCAGCAGCGGCGAGCGGGGGCACACAGATACGCAGTATTTT. Encoded protein: CASSGERGHTDTQYF.

This clone was detected only a few times. The genes are TRBV7-2 and TRBJ2-7, with D perhaps TRBD2 (7 bases). CDR1 and CDR2 from the germline V gene are SGHTA and FQGNSA. Trimming stripped 1 base from V and 2 bases from J, with 9 bases between. CDR3 length: 14 residues. In DNA form, the CDR3 reads TGTGCCAGCAGCTTAGGGCGGGGGCCCTACGAGCAGTACTTC. This translates into CASSLGRGPYEQYF.

This sequence joins TRBV9 and TRBJ2-3, with 9 bases aligning to TRBD2. The junction had 4 bases not matched to a gene; V was cut back by 4 bases and J by 1 base. Germline V CDR1 and CDR2: SGDLS, YYNGEE. The CDR3 runs to 15 residues. Here the CDR3 DNA reads TGTGCCAGCAGCCCCCTAGCGGGACGCACAGATACGCAGTATTTT. Translation gives CASSPLAGRTDTQYF. The variable domain in full, completed from reference TRBV9 and TRBJ2-3, reads DSGVTQTPKHLITATGQRVTLRCSPRSGDLSVYWYQQSLDQGLQFLIQYYNGEERAKGNILERFSAQQFPDLHSELNLSSLELGDSALYFCASSPLAGRTDTQYFGPGTRLTVL.

This chain joins TRBV6-1 and TRBJ1-2; D is unresolved. The CDR3 consists of 13 residues. V was pared by 2 bases and J by 7 bases, with 11 bases between. Per germline, CDR1 MNHNS and CDR2 SASEGT. This CDR3 reads CASSEIVQSGYTF. CDR3 coding DNA: TGTGCCAGCAGTGAAATTGTGCAGTCTGGCTACACCTTC.

This chain joins TRBV14 and TRBJ1-2, with D possibly matching TRBD1 (5 bases). Trimming stripped 1 base from V and 4 bases from J, with 7 bases between. Germline values: CDR1 SGHDN, CDR2 FVKESK. This CDR3 is built from 13 residues. This CDR3 reads CASSQAGSYGYTF. The CDR3 DNA follows: TGTGCCAGCAGCCAAGCAGGGTCCTATGGCTACACCTTC.

In this sample, this clone turned up a few times. The chain recombines TRBV15 with TRBJ2-2, with D perhaps TRBD1 (6 bases). The CDR3 is made up of 15 amino acids. V was trimmed by 5 bases and J by 5 bases, leaving 15 bases between them. Germline CDR1 is LNHNV and CDR2 is YYDKDF (reference sequence). The CDR3 sequence: CATSPRTAATGELFF. CDR3 in DNA: TGTGCCACCAGCCCCCGGACAGCCGCTACCGGGGAGCTGTTTTTT.

The J gene is TRBJ2-3, the V gene TRBV6-5, with D possibly matching TRBD1 (6 bases). The V gene lost 6 bases and the J gene lost 2 bases, with 9 bases spanning the gap. CDR3 size: 13 residues. Germline V gene sequence: CDR1 MNHEY, CDR2 SVGAGI. The CDR3, as DNA: TGTGCCAGCAGGGACAGTTTCACAGATACGCAGTATTTT. It translates to CASRDSFTDTQYF.

This clone was observed a few times. The chain uses TRBV4-1 and TRBJ2-5, with 8 nucleotides matching TRBD2. Germline CDR1 is MGHRA and CDR2 is YSYEKL. V shed 4 bases, J shed 2 bases, and the junction held 3 bases outside the gene matches. The CDR3 is 14 amino acids. The CDR3 is CASSPPGGQETQYF. CDR3 in DNA: TGCGCCAGCAGCCCCCCGGGGGGGCAAGAGACCCAGTACTTC.

This clone has just a few counts. The rearrangement uses TRBV18 and TRBJ2-4, with TRBD1 matching 7 bases. Looked up from germline, CDR1 is KGHSH and CDR2 is LQKENI. The CDR3 covers 15 residues. The J segment lost 9 bases and the V segment lost 3 bases, leaving 11 bases of the junction unmatched. This CDR3 is CASSPKTGLLGIQYF. CDR3 nucleotides: TGTGCCAGCTCACCCAAGACAGGGTTGTTAGGCATTCAGTACTTC.

A remark on this clone: The sample holds other DNA sequences that translate to the same CDR3. The V call is TRBV2, the J call TRBJ2-7; D remains ambiguous. This CDR3 has 15 amino acids. The V end was cut by 3 bases, the J end by 3 bases, with 15 bases between. Germline values: CDR1 SNHLY, CDR2 FYNNEI. CDR3 region: CASSDLRGSNYEQYF. CDR3 in DNA: TGTGCCAGCAGTGATTTACGTGGTTCTAACTACGAGCAGTACTTC.

This clone was found a few times. V and J are TRBV2 and TRBJ1-5; tentative D call: TRBD1 (6 bases). The germline gives CDR1 SNHLY, CDR2 FYNNEI. Trimming left V 6 bases short and J 7 bases short, with 10 bases between. The CDR3 loop spans 12 amino acids. CDR3 DNA: TGTGCCAGCAGGGGAGGGGGACAGCCCCAGCATTTT. It is translated as CASRGGGQPQHF.

The DNA of the CDR3 is TGTGCCAGTAGTAGGACAGCTTCCTACGAGCAGTACTTC. This gives the protein CASSRTASYEQYF. The chain couples TRBV19 to TRBJ2-7; maybe TRBD1 (6 bases). Germline lookup yields CDR1 LNHDA and CDR2 SQIVND (reference sequence). V was clipped by 4 bases and J by 1 base, with 8 bases between them. This CDR3 spans 13 amino acids.

With regard to this clone: At one end, the junction sequence differs from germline, possibly due to a read error. This CDR3 is also generated by other DNA sequences in the sample. The chain joins TRBV6-1 to TRBJ2-7; tentative D call: TRBD1 (6 bases). The CDR3 is made up of 12 amino acids. From germline, CDR1 is MNHNS and CDR2 SASEGT. The CDR3 reads CASSLEGGEQYF. CDR3 in DNA: TGTGCAAGCAGTCTAGAAGGGGGCGAGCAGTACTTC.

This chain connects TRBV19 to TRBJ2-3; 9 bases align to TRBD1. Germline assignment: CDR1 LNHDA and CDR2 SQIVND (reference sequence). V lost 5 bases and J lost 1; bases outside the gene matches: 4. This CDR3 spans 15 amino acids. The CDR3 DNA is TGTGCCAGTAGTTTGGGACAGGGCCGCACAGATACGCAGTATTTT. Translated: CASSLGQGRTDTQYF.

This clone turned up a few times. This chain's CDR3 is CSVRRRGPDTQYF. CDR3 bases: TGCAGCGTACGGCGCAGGGGGCCAGATACGCAGTATTTT. The V and J genes are TRBV29-1 and TRBJ2-3; TRBD1 matches at 8 bases. CDR1 is SQVTM and CDR2 is ANQGSEA in the germline V gene. There are 13 residues in the CDR3. V shed 6 bases, J shed 4 bases, and the junction held 6 bases outside the gene matches.

The sample holds a few counts of this clone. The chain carries TRBV6-5 and TRBJ1-5; a weak D match, TRBD1 (6 bases). The CDR3 is made up of 15 amino acids. CDR1 is MNHEY, CDR2 SVGAGI, per germline. Trimming left V 5 bases short and J 1 base short, with 12 bases between. The CDR3 DNA sequence: TGTGCCAGCAGTCAAACCGGGACAAGCAATCAGCCCCAGCATTTT. It translates to CASSQTGTSNQPQHF.

On this clone itself: Other DNA sequences of this sample code for an identical CDR3. V usage is TRBV6-5 and J usage is TRBJ1-6; D is ambiguous. The germline CDR1 and CDR2 sequences are MNHEY and SVGAGI. This CDR3 is 14 amino acids long. The V and J ends lost 8 bases and 3 bases respectively, with 11 bases between them. Here the CDR3 reads CASQSEVYNSPLHF. Written as DNA, the CDR3 is TGTGCCAGCCAATCGGAGGTCTATAATTCACCCCTCCACTTT.

The CDR3 DNA reads as TGCGCCAGCAGCTTGGGGACTAGCGGTCCTCGAGCGCAGTATTTT. Its translation is CASSLGTSGPRAQYF. J is TRBJ2-3 and V is TRBV5-1; TRBD2 matches at 10 bases. The CDR3 loop spans 15 amino acids. The V segment lost 0 bases and the J segment 10 bases; nucleotides outside the gene matches: 8. Per the germline V gene, CDR1 is SGHRS and CDR2 is YFSETQ.